This T cell receptor (beta chain) was recovered during a study of blood T cell repertoires in COVID-19. Study overall: Sites in the United States, Italy and Spain provided acute and convalescent COVID-19 samples. Nucleic acid was either cDNA or gDNA, and it came from T cells, B-cell-depleted T cells, or PBMCs.

Original methodology: By means of reference gene primer amplification, nucleated cell counts were estimated. Method: immunoSEQ multiplex PCR; TCRdb's copy keeps in-frame clones and lacks some. V and J calls and clone size are copied from that table; D and trimming were computed from the DNA. Here the sample spans around 260,000 clones, 86% being singletons. Input material: peripheral blood. The receptor was isolated from a woman under 40 with active or convalescent COVID-19.

CDR3 in amino acids: CASRRDRIQPQHF. The CDR3 region has the DNA TGTGCCAGCAGGAGGGACAGGATCCAGCCCCAGCATTTT. The V gene is TRBV28, the J gene TRBJ1-5, with 8 bases identical to TRBD1. Germline assignment: CDR1 MDHEN and CDR2 SYDVKM. The CDR3 totals 13 residues. Trimming removed 6 bases from V and 7 bases from J; junction bases left unmatched: 5.